The 26 T cell receptor beta chains in this list originate from one sample, sequenced in a study of T-cell reconstitution after alpha-beta-depleted transplantation in children. This sample's TCRbeta library carried unique molecular identifier barcodes. TCRdb re-derived calls from the PCR reads in MiXCR, one entry per CDR3 protein. The data hold about 200,000 distinct CDR3 sequences, with around 5.9% observed a single time. The source was PBMCs, collected before TCRalphabeta/CD19-depleted stem cell transplant. The receptors were gathered from a girl less than two years old with combined immunodeficiency, due to receive a stem cell transplant.

This clonotype was detected many times. CDR3 DNA sequence: TGTGCCAGCAGTGACGCAATCCCGATTACCTACAATGAGCAGTTCTTC. It specifies CASSDAIPITYNEQFF. The J gene is TRBJ2-1, the V gene TRBV6-4; D unclear. Germline loops: CDR1 MRHNA, CDR2 SNTAGT. V gave up 2 bases and J gave up 2 bases, with 13 bases separating them. The CDR3 spans 16 residues.

This clonotype was recorded many times. This CDR3 is CASIRDRGKETQYF. The CDR3 region has the DNA TGTGCCAGCATCCGGGACAGGGGGAAAGAGACCCAGTACTTC. The chain recombines TRBV2 with TRBJ2-5; TRBD1 matches at 11 bases. CDR1 SNHLY and CDR2 FYNNEI come from the germline V gene. CDR3 size: 14 residues. Germline trimming cut 7 bases from V and 3 bases from J; bases unmatched to any gene: 4.

This clonotype occurred many times. The rearrangement joins TRBV5-1 to TRBJ1-2; D is unresolved. Trimming took off 0 bases at V and 3 bases at J, with 9 bases between the two ends. This CDR3 has 14 residues. Per the germline V gene, CDR1 is SGHRS and CDR2 is YFSETQ. The CDR3 sequence: CASSLGTGYYGYTF. CDR3 nucleotide sequence: TGCGCCAGCAGCTTGGGGACGGGCTACTATGGCTACACCTTC.

The sample holds many counts of this clonotype. The chain uses TRBV20-1 and TRBJ2-1, with 9 positions matching TRBD1. The V and J ends lost 7 bases and 5 bases, in that order; junction bases with no gene match: 9. Germline CDR1 reads DFQATT; CDR2 reads SNEGSKA (reference sequence). The CDR3 is made up of 14 amino acids. The CDR3 region has the DNA TGCAGTGTCGTAGGGGACAGGGACCACAATGAGCAGTTCTTC. It is translated as CSVVGDRDHNEQFF.

This clonotype was picked up many times. The rearrangement links TRBV12-3 or TRBV12-4 to TRBJ1-5; 7 nucleotides align to TRBD1. V gave up 9 bases and J gave up 6 bases; unmatched junction bases: 5. The CDR3 sequence is 12 residues long. The CDR3 sequence: CARRDSPQPQHF. CDR3 DNA: TGTGCCAGGAGGGACAGCCCTCAGCCCCAGCATTTT.

This clonotype was recorded at least ten times. The chain joins TRBV6-2 or TRBV6-3 to TRBJ1-1; D not certain. Germline V CDR1 and CDR2: MNHEY, SVGEGT. CDR3 size: 15 residues. The V end lost 7 bases, the J end lost 4 bases, and 19 bases lay between the germline ends. In DNA, the CDR3 is TGTGCCAGCAACCATCCTATTAGGAGGTGCACTGAAGCTTTCTTT. Its protein is CASNHPIRRCTEAFF.

Worth noting for this clonotype: A much more abundant neighbour one base away suggests this may be a read error. The chain is built from TRBV7-6 and TRBJ2-7; a possible D gene is TRBD2 (5 bases). The CDR3 has 13 residues. The germline V and J ends were trimmed by 4 bases and 5 bases, with 12 bases remaining between them. Germline CDR1 and CDR2: SGHVS and FNYEAQ. The DNA of the CDR3 is TGTGCCAGCAGCTCTACTAGTTACCACGAGCAGTACTTC. This gives the protein CASSSTSYHEQYF. Complete variable domain (other parts from reference TRBV7-6 and TRBJ2-7): GAGVSQSPRYKVTKRGQDVALRCDPISGHVSLYWYRQALGQGPEFLTYFNYEAQQDKSGLPNDRFSAERPEGSISTLTIQRTEQRDSAMYRCASSSTSYHEQYFGPGTRLTVT.

The V and J genes are TRBV7-6 and TRBJ2-1, with 12 bases matching TRBD2. Looked up from germline, CDR1 is SGHVS and CDR2 is FNYEAQ. CDR3 length: 15 residues. Germline trimming cut 5 bases from V and 8 bases from J; bases unmatched to any gene: 7. The DNA of the CDR3 is TGTGCCAGCAGCCTGCGGACTAGCGGGGAGGATGAGCAGTTCTTC. As protein: CASSLRTSGEDEQFF.

The chain recombines TRBV28 with TRBJ2-2, with 8 bases matching TRBD1. Unmatched junction bases numbered 7, after V lost 6 bases and J lost 4 bases. The CDR3 sequence is 15 residues long. Germline loops: CDR1 MDHEN, CDR2 SYDVKM. This CDR3 reads CASSPGTGLTGELFF. For the CDR3, the DNA is TGTGCCAGCAGCCCCGGGACAGGTCTCACCGGGGAGCTGTTTTTT.

Ten or more counts support this clonotype. The V gene is TRBV29-1, the J gene TRBJ2-2, with D maybe TRBD2 (6 bases). The V end lost 8 bases, the J end lost 1 base, and 11 bases lay between the germline ends. In germline, CDR1 is SQVTM, CDR2 ANQGSEA. The CDR3 sequence is 13 residues long. As DNA, the CDR3 is TGCAGCTGCAGGAGGGTGAACACCGGGGAGCTGTTTTTT. The encoded protein is CSCRRVNTGELFF.

This clonotype was seen ten or more times. The chain joins TRBV7-2 to TRBJ2-7; D is ambiguous. CDR1 and CDR2 (germline): SGHTA, FQGNSA. V was clipped by 0 bases and J by 4 bases, with 10 bases between them. The CDR3 is 14 residues long. CDR3: CASSLAMARYEQYF. CDR3 coding DNA: TGTGCCAGCAGCTTAGCAATGGCACGTTACGAGCAGTACTTC.

About this clonotype itself: Possible read error: a much larger clone is one base away. The chain couples TRBV12-3 or TRBV12-4 to TRBJ2-1, with 8 nucleotides matching TRBD2. This CDR3 comprises 14 residues. Unmatched junction bases numbered 7, after V lost 10 bases and J lost 2 bases. The CDR3 DNA sequence: TGTGCCATCAGGTCCGGGGGGGCCTACAATGAGCAGTTCTTC. It yields the protein CAIRSGGAYNEQFF.

This clonotype appeared many times. This rearrangement joins TRBV20-1 to TRBJ1-6; possible D gene TRBD1, 6 bases. The CDR3 loop spans 18 amino acids. The germline V gene encodes CDR1 DFQATT and CDR2 SNEGSKA (reference sequence). The germline V and J ends were trimmed by 3 bases and 0 bases, with 18 bases remaining between them. CDR3 amino acids: CSASANRVLGSYNSPLHF. CDR3 nucleotide sequence: TGCAGTGCTAGTGCCAACAGGGTCCTCGGCTCCTATAATTCACCCCTCCACTTT.

The rearrangement uses TRBV20-1 and TRBJ2-1; D may match TRBD1 or TRBD2 (5 bases each). CDR1 DFQATT and CDR2 SNEGSKA come from the germline V gene (reference sequence). V was shortened by 1 base and J by 10 bases, with 23 bases between the two germline ends. The CDR3 is made up of 16 amino acids. For the CDR3, the DNA is TGCAGTGCTAGAGGCGGGCTTGGGGGTGGGCCCCCCGAGCAGTTCTTC. Its protein product is CSARGGLGGGPPEQFF.

This clonotype was counted a few times. The chain recombines TRBV15 with TRBJ2-1; TRBD2 matches at 7 bases. The CDR3 is made up of 13 amino acids. Unmatched junction bases numbered 13, after V lost 4 bases and J lost 16 bases. Germline lookup yields CDR1 LNHNV and CDR2 YYDKDF (reference sequence). As DNA, the CDR3 is TGTGCCACCAGCACCCGTGGACTAGACGGACACTTCTTC. As protein: CATSTRGLDGHFF.

The V call is TRBV4-1, the J call TRBJ2-3; perhaps TRBD2 as D (6 bases). CDR3 length equals 17 residues. Deletions cut 1 base from V and 3 bases from J, with 17 bases between. Germline CDR1 MGHRA, CDR2 YSYEKL. This chain's CDR3 is CASSQVGREWRTDTQYF. The CDR3 nucleotides are TGCGCCAGCAGCCAAGTGGGTCGGGAGTGGCGGACAGATACGCAGTATTTT.

This chain links TRBV7-9 with TRBJ2-3; D ambiguous. Trimming pared 4 bases from V and 4 bases from J, leaving 12 bases between. This CDR3 has 14 residues. CDR1 is SEHNR, CDR2 FQNEAQ, per germline (reference sequence). CDR3 loop: CASSSPTTSDTQYF. In DNA, the CDR3 is TGTGCCAGCAGCTCCCCGACCACCTCAGATACGCAGTATTTT.

This clonotype has at least ten counts. This chain connects TRBV9 to TRBJ1-1, with a possible D match to TRBD1 (6 bases). There are 13 residues in the CDR3. The V gene's germline CDR1 is SGDLS and CDR2 YYNGEE. V was shortened by 2 bases and J by 4 bases, with 9 bases between the two germline ends. The CDR3 is CASSVRGGTEAFF. The CDR3, as DNA: TGTGCCAGCAGCGTGAGAGGGGGCACTGAAGCTTTCTTT.

This clonotype showed up many times. The genes are TRBV21-1 and TRBJ2-3; the DNA was not used to check the table's D call, TRBD1. TRBV21-1 represents a pseudogene. The CDR3 loop spans 17 amino acids. Here the CDR3 reads CASSKAVTGDRTDTQYF. The CDR3 region has the DNA TGTGCCAGCAGCAAAGCGGTGACAGGAGACCGCACAGATACGCAGTATTTT.

This clonotype showed up many times. V is TRBV7-8 and J is TRBJ2-1, with 9 bases that match TRBD2. CDR1 is SGHVS and CDR2 is FQNEAQ in the germline V gene. CDR3 size: 15 residues. The junction had 9 bases not matched to a gene; V was cut back by 3 bases and J by 9 bases. The CDR3 bases are TGTGCCAGCAGCTTGGCGAGCGGGAGGAACGGTGAGCAGTTCTTC. As protein: CASSLASGRNGEQFF.

This clonotype has ten or more counts. The CDR3 coding sequence is TGCGCCAGCAGCCAAGATCCGGCTACTGGAAACACCATATATTTT. It specifies CASSQDPATGNTIYF. The rearrangement uses TRBV4-1 and TRBJ1-3; no definite D call. Trimming removed 0 bases at V and 2 bases at J, with 8 bases between. Germline values: CDR1 MGHRA, CDR2 YSYEKL. CDR3 size: 15 residues.

This clonotype appeared many times. The chain is built from TRBV12-3 or TRBV12-4 and TRBJ1-2; D is perhaps TRBD1 (6 bases). Trimming took 8 bases from V and 8 from J, leaving 15 bases between them. CDR3 length: 12 residues. CDR3 in DNA: TGTGCCAGCGATACTACAGGGCAAGGCTACACCTTC. This gives the protein CASDTTGQGYTF.

This clonotype was detected a few times. V gene TRBV11-1 combines with J gene TRBJ2-7; a possible D gene is TRBD2 (5 bases). CDR3 size: 18 residues. V shed 1 base and J shed 3 bases, with 22 bases lying between them. Germline values: CDR1 SGHAT, CDR2 FQDESV (reference sequence). The CDR3 bases are TGTGCCAGCAGCTTAGTCGGGCTTGGACTTGCAGACGTCTACGAGCAGTACTTC. Protein: CASSLVGLGLADVYEQYF.

This clonotype was seen many times. The J gene is TRBJ2-1, the V gene TRBV12-3 or TRBV12-4; D may match TRBD1 or TRBD2 (5 bases each). The CDR3 spans 13 residues. Trimming removed 0 bases from V and 5 bases from J, with 5 bases in between. This CDR3 is CASSLAGDNEQFF. In DNA form, the CDR3 reads TGTGCCAGCAGTTTAGCGGGGGACAATGAGCAGTTCTTC.

This clonotype appeared many times. The chain uses TRBV6-2 or TRBV6-3 and TRBJ2-2; 7 bases map to TRBD2. The CDR3 is 14 residues long. Germline CDR1 and CDR2: MNHEY and SVGEGT. V lost 6 bases and J lost 6; bases outside the gene matches: 7. The CDR3: CASSPPGRAGELFF. DNA for the CDR3: TGTGCCAGCAGCCCACCAGGGAGGGCCGGGGAGCTGTTTTTT.

This clonotype was seen many times. The V call is TRBV7-2, the J call TRBJ2-7, with a possible D match to TRBD1 (6 bases). There are 14 residues in the CDR3. The V gene lost 3 bases and the J gene lost 2 bases, with 11 bases spanning the gap. Looked up from germline, CDR1 is SGHTA and CDR2 is FQGNSA. The chain's CDR3 is CASSFQGNAYEQYF. CDR3 bases: TGTGCCAGCAGCTTCCAGGGGAACGCCTACGAGCAGTACTTC.